At least ten counts were recorded for the clone carrying this TCR beta chain. Its antigen is still unknown. The data were taken from a study of Graves' ophthalmopathy and Graves' hyperthyroidism. Findings and caveats of the study: Separation of ophthalmopathy from stable hyperthyroidism was achieved by a 13-signature model, at around 89% sensitivity and roughly 81% specificity.

Germline loops: CDR1 MDHEN, CDR2 SYDVKM. The trim removed 4 bases at V and 5 bases at J, leaving 2 bases unmatched. This CDR3 is 13 amino acids long. For repertoire sequencing, the TCR beta CDR3 regions were amplified from RNA transcripts. RT-PCR in the first round used HTBI primers; a second-round multiplex PCR followed. MiXCR, run by TCRdb on the multiplex PCR reads, gives a single entry per CDR3 protein. The sample holds some 400,000 distinct CDR3 sequences; about 16% are singletons and the top ten take around 1.4%. This clonotype was obtained from a woman aged 18-35 years with Graves' ophthalmopathy. Source material: peripheral blood. J is TRBJ1-5 and V is TRBV28, with 7 bases aligning to TRBD1. The CDR3 region is CASSWDSDQPQHF. Here the CDR3 DNA reads TGTGCCAGCAGTTGGGACAGTGATCAGCCCCAGCATTTT. The full variable domain, completed using reference TRBV28 and TRBJ1-5, is DVKVTQSSRYLVKRTGEKVFLECVQDMDHENMFWYRQDPGLGLRLIYFSYDVKMKEKGDIPEGYSVSREKKERFSLILESASTNQTSMYLCASSWDSDQPQHFGDGTRLSIL.